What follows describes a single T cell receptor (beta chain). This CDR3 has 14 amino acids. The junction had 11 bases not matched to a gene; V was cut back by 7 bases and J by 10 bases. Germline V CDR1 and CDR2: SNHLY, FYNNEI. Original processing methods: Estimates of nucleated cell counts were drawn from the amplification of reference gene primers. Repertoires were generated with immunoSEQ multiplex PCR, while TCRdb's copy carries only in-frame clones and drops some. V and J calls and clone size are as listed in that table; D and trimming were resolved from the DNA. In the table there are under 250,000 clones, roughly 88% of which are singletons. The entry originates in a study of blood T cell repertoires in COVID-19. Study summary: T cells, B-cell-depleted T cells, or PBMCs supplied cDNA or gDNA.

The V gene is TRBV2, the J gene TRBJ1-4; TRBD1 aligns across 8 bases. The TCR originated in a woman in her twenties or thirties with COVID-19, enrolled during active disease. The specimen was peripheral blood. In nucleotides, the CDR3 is TGTGCCAGCATCCTAGGACAGGGCGGCGGAAAACTGTTTTTT. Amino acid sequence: CASILGQGGGKLFF.